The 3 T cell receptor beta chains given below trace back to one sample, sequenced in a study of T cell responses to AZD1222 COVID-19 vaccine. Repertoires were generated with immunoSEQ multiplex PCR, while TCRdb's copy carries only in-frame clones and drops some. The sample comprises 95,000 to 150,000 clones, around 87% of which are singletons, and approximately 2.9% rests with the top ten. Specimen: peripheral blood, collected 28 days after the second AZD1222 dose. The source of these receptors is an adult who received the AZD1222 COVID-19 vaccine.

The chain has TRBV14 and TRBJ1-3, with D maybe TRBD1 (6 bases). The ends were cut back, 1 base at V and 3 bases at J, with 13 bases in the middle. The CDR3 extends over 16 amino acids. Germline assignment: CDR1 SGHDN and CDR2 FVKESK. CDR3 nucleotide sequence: TGTGCCAGCAGCCAAGCCCACGGGGGGCTTGGAAACACCATATATTTT. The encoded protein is CASSQAHGGLGNTIYF.

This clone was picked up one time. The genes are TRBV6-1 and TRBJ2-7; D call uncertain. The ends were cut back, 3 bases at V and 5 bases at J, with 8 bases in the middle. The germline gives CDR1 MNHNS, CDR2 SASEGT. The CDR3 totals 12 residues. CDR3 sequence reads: CASSDRRDEQYF. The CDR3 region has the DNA TGTGCCAGCAGTGATAGAAGGGACGAGCAGTACTTC.

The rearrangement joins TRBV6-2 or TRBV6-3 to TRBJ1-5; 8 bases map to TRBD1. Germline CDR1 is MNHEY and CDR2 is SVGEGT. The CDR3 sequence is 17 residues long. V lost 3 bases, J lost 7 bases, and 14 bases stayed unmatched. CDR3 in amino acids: CASSYELGGQAGQPQHF. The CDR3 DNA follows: TGTGCCAGCAGTTATGAATTGGGGGGACAGGCAGGCCAGCCCCAGCATTTT.